These 28 T cell receptor beta chains share one sample of origin, sequenced in a study of cytomegalovirus exposure and HLA in healthy donors. This table comes from immunoSEQ multiplex PCR, and its TCRdb copy is limited to in-frame clones, with some not included. The sample lists about 280,000 clones; 85% to 90% were seen once. Specimen: PBMCs. These receptors all stem from a woman aged 18-35 years in good health and CMV-seronegative.

The genes are TRBV5-6 and TRBJ2-7, with 8 bases matching TRBD1. V shed 4 bases and J 3 bases; nucleotides not matched to a gene: 9. The CDR3 is 15 amino acids. Germline CDR1 is SGHDT and CDR2 is YYEEEE. CDR3 residues: CASSPAGTGVYEQYF. The CDR3 coding sequence is TGTGCCAGCAGCCCGGCCGGGACAGGCGTCTACGAGCAGTACTTC.

This rearrangement joins TRBV11-2 to TRBJ1-1; 11 bases line up with TRBD1. The ends lost 3 bases at V and 4 bases at J; junction bases unmatched: 4. The germline CDR1 and CDR2 sequences are SGHAT and FQNNGV. The CDR3 sequence is 15 residues long. CDR3: CASSFQGTGGTEAFF. CDR3 nucleotides: TGTGCCAGCAGCTTTCAGGGGACAGGGGGCACTGAAGCTTTCTTT.

J is TRBJ1-5 and V is TRBV28, with 7 positions matching TRBD1. The CDR3 length is 15 residues. Per germline, CDR1 MDHEN and CDR2 SYDVKM. J lost 4 bases, V lost 1 base, and 4 bases had no gene match. The CDR3: CASSLLQGRNQPQHF. The CDR3 DNA sequence: TGTGCCAGCAGTTTATTACAGGGGCGTAATCAGCCCCAGCATTTT.

The chain uses TRBV19 and TRBJ2-3, with 7 bases aligning to TRBD2. J gave up 6 bases and V 6 bases, and 6 bases lay outside the gene matches. CDR1 is LNHDA and CDR2 is SQIVND in the germline V gene (reference sequence). The CDR3 runs 13 residues. In DNA, the CDR3 is TGTGCCAGTAGGGGCGGGGGAGGTGATACGCAGTATTTT. Protein sequence: CASRGGGGDTQYF.

The chain is built from TRBV7-2 and TRBJ1-5; D is uncertain. The CDR3 has 14 amino acids. Trimming removed 3 bases from V and 5 bases from J, with 11 bases in between. Germline-derived CDR1 and CDR2 are SGHTA and FQGNSA. DNA of the CDR3: TGTGCCAGCAGCTTTTCCGGGTCAGATCAGCCCCAGCATTTT. Protein sequence: CASSFSGSDQPQHF.

The genes are TRBV7-2 and TRBJ2-1, with D hard to call. The germline CDR1 and CDR2 sequences are SGHTA and FQGNSA. Trimming stripped 5 bases from V and 0 bases from J, with 14 bases between. The CDR3 totals 16 residues. CDR3 region: CASSPRSFLSYNEQFF. In nucleotides, the CDR3 is TGTGCCAGCAGCCCGCGGTCCTTCCTCTCCTACAATGAGCAGTTCTTC.

The chain joins TRBV6-5 to TRBJ1-2, with D possibly TRBD1 on 6 matching bases. This CDR3 comprises 13 residues. The V end was cut by 6 bases, the J end by 1 base, with 9 bases between. CDR1 is MNHEY and CDR2 is SVGAGI in the germline V gene. Here the CDR3 reads CASRAGVNYGYTF. DNA of the CDR3: TGTGCCAGCAGGGCAGGGGTTAACTATGGCTACACCTTC.

The chain recombines TRBV10-3 with TRBJ2-1, with D uncertain. Trimming cost V 6 bases and J 7 bases, with 13 bases left between them. Looked up from germline, CDR1 is ENHRY and CDR2 is SYGVKD. The CDR3 has 13 amino acids. The CDR3 is CAIRSASGNEQFF. The CDR3, as DNA: TGTGCCATCAGATCCGCCTCCGGGAATGAGCAGTTCTTC.

The CDR3 is CASSNGSLGTYSYEQYF. CDR3 nucleotide sequence: TGTGCCAGCAGCAATGGGTCGTTGGGGACATACTCCTACGAGCAGTACTTC. The genes are TRBV7-9 and TRBJ2-7, with a weak D call TRBD1 (6 bases). In germline, CDR1 is SEHNR, CDR2 FQNEAQ (reference sequence). Deletions cut 5 bases from V and 0 bases from J, with 20 bases between. The CDR3 length is 17 residues.

This sequence joins TRBV28 and TRBJ2-1, with 11 bases matching TRBD2. Germline values: CDR1 MDHEN, CDR2 SYDVKM. The CDR3 loop spans 16 amino acids. J was trimmed by 3 bases and V by 6 bases; bases with no gene match: 7. The CDR3: CASREGTSGLYNEQFF. DNA of the CDR3: TGTGCCAGCAGGGAAGGGACTAGCGGCCTCTACAATGAGCAGTTCTTC.

This chain connects TRBV28 to TRBJ2-7; possible D gene TRBD1, 6 bases. V lost 3 bases and J lost 3, with 18 bases in between. The V gene's germline CDR1 is MDHEN and CDR2 SYDVKM. The CDR3 length is 16 residues. CDR3 loop: CASSLMSTGPLYEQYF. The CDR3 DNA follows: TGTGCCAGCAGTTTGATGTCTACAGGGCCCCTCTACGAGCAGTACTTC.

The rearrangement joins TRBV29-1 to TRBJ2-7; D remains unclear. The CDR3 extends over 14 amino acids. Germline lookup yields CDR1 SQVTM and CDR2 ANQGSEA. V was pared by 5 bases and J by 7 bases, with 21 bases between. The CDR3 sequence: CSVRLVYAESEQYF. The DNA of the CDR3 is TGCAGCGTTCGCCTAGTATATGCCGAGAGTGAGCAGTACTTC.

V usage is TRBV4-1 and J usage is TRBJ2-1; 10 nucleotides match TRBD1. Germline V CDR1 and CDR2: MGHRA, YSYEKL. V shed 3 bases and J 6 bases; nucleotides not matched to a gene: 5. CDR3 length equals 15 residues. The CDR3 DNA follows: TGCGCCAGCAGCCAGCCCCGGGACAGGGGCAATGAGCAGTTCTTC. Encoded protein: CASSQPRDRGNEQFF.

This chain connects TRBV6-5 to TRBJ1-5; the match to TRBD1 covers 7 bases. V lost 6 bases to trimming and J lost 1 base; unmatched junction nucleotides: 6. The CDR3 is made up of 15 amino acids. CDR1 MNHEY and CDR2 SVGAGI come from the germline V gene. CDR3 DNA: TGTGCCAGCAGCCCCGCGACAGGGAGCAATCAGCCCCAGCATTTT. Translation gives CASSPATGSNQPQHF.

CDR3 loop: CASRKRELDEQFF. CDR3 coding DNA: TGTGCCAGTAGAAAGCGGGAGTTAGATGAGCAGTTCTTC. The rearrangement links TRBV19 to TRBJ2-1, with 8 bases lining up with TRBD2. Germline V lookup: CDR1 LNHDA, CDR2 SQIVND (reference sequence). J lost 8 bases, V lost 6 bases, and 6 bases had no gene match. This CDR3 is built from 13 residues.

V is TRBV9 and J is TRBJ2-7, with D perhaps TRBD2 (5 bases). V lost 0 bases and J lost 0, with 10 bases in between. Germline values: CDR1 SGDLS, CDR2 YYNGEE. The CDR3 runs 15 residues. The CDR3: CASSVGERLSYEQYF. CDR3 nucleotides: TGTGCCAGCAGCGTAGGGGAGCGGCTCTCCTACGAGCAGTACTTC. Together with reference TRBV9 and TRBJ2-7, the CDR3 gives the full variable domain: DSGVTQTPKHLITATGQRVTLRCSPRSGDLSVYWYQQSLDQGLQFLIQYYNGEERAKGNILERFSAQQFPDLHSELNLSSLELGDSALYFCASSVGERLSYEQYFGPGTRLTVT.

The chain is built from TRBV4-2 and TRBJ1-2; 10 bases align to TRBD1. This CDR3 contains 14 residues. V lost 1 base, J lost 7 bases, and 3 bases stayed unmatched. Germline assignment: CDR1 LGHNA and CDR2 YNFKEQ. The CDR3 DNA follows: TGTGCCAGCAGCCAAGGGGACAGGGGTGGTGGCTACACCTTC. The encoded protein is CASSQGDRGGGYTF.

In this sample, this clone turned up once. The rearrangement links TRBV6-5 to TRBJ1-6; D uncertain. The CDR3 spans 15 residues. Germline CDR1 MNHEY, CDR2 SVGAGI. Trimming stripped 0 bases from V and 10 bases from J, with 13 bases between. The CDR3, as DNA: TGTGCCAGCAGTTACTCGAGGTGGTTGGAATCACCCCTCCACTTT. Translation gives CASSYSRWLESPLHF.

The chain uses TRBV4-1 and TRBJ1-1, with 7 bases that match TRBD1. This CDR3 is 15 amino acids long. Germline V gives CDR1 MGHRA, CDR2 YSYEKL. J was trimmed by 3 bases and V by 1 base; bases with no gene match: 5. The CDR3 reads CASSQGGGADTEAFF. Written as DNA, the CDR3 is TGCGCCAGCAGCCAAGGAGGGGGCGCGGACACTGAAGCTTTCTTT.

The gene calls are TRBV7-2 and TRBJ2-1, with 14 nucleotides matching TRBD2. There are 15 residues in the CDR3. The germline CDR1 and CDR2 sequences are SGHTA and FQGNSA. With 6 bases clipped from V and 13 bases from J, the junction kept 11 bases outside the gene matches. The CDR3 nucleotides are TGTGCCAGCAGTCCGGGACTAGCGGGAGCATACGGACAGTTCTTC. Translation: CASSPGLAGAYGQFF. The variable domain in full, with the rest retrieved from reference TRBV7-2 and TRBJ2-1, is GAGVSQSPSNKVTEKGKDVELRCDPISGHTALYWYRQSLGQGLEFLIYFQGNSAPDKSGLPSDRFSAERTGGSVSTLTIQRTQQEDSAVYLCASSPGLAGAYGQFFGPGTRLTVL.

As DNA, the CDR3 is TGTGCCAGCAGTTTATTCGGGGGGCAGGGCTACACCTTC. Protein sequence: CASSLFGGQGYTF. This sequence joins TRBV27 and TRBJ1-2; D might be TRBD1 (6 bases). This CDR3 comprises 13 residues. CDR1 and CDR2 (germline): MNHEY, SMNVEV (reference sequence). Deletions cut 1 base from V and 8 bases from J, with 11 bases between.

This clone appeared a single time. The J gene is TRBJ1-4, the V gene TRBV6-5; D remains ambiguous. V gave up 0 bases and J gave up 5 bases, with 10 bases separating them. CDR1 MNHEY and CDR2 SVGAGI come from the germline V gene. The CDR3 sequence is 15 residues long. The CDR3 reads CASSYSERFNEKLFF. As DNA, the CDR3 is TGTGCCAGCAGTTACTCGGAGCGGTTCAATGAAAAACTGTTTTTT.

V gene TRBV7-6 combines with J gene TRBJ1-4; 7 positions agree with TRBD1. The V and J ends lost 2 bases and 10 bases, in that order; junction bases with no gene match: 7. The CDR3 runs to 14 residues. The V gene's germline CDR1 is SGHVS and CDR2 FNYEAQ. CDR3 nucleotides: TGTGCCAGCAGCTTATCACAGGGGTCGGGAAAACTGTTTTTT. It yields the protein CASSLSQGSGKLFF.

V gene TRBV6-6 combines with J gene TRBJ1-1; TRBD1 matches 7 bases. V gave up 0 bases and J gave up 1 base; unmatched junction bases: 5. The CDR3 consists of 16 residues. CDR1 is MNHNY and CDR2 is SVGAGI in the germline V gene (reference sequence). The CDR3 DNA follows: TGTGCCAGCAGTTACTCGACAGGGCAGGGGAACACTGAAGCTTTCTTT. Amino acids: CASSYSTGQGNTEAFF.

This clone was seen once. The J gene is TRBJ2-1, the V gene TRBV6-5, with 13 bases identical to TRBD2. This CDR3 contains 14 residues. Germline V CDR1 and CDR2: MNHEY, SVGAGI. J gave up 7 bases and V 6 bases, and 3 bases lay outside the gene matches. As DNA, the CDR3 is TGTGCCAGCAGAGGACTAGCGGGAGAGAATGAGCAGTTCTTC. Its translation: CASRGLAGENEQFF.

The CDR3 coding sequence is TGTGCCAGCTCACCCCCAGGGATTGGGGCTGAAGCTTTCTTT. Translation: CASSPPGIGAEAFF. The rearrangement uses TRBV18 and TRBJ1-1; possible D gene TRBD1, 5 bases. This CDR3 contains 14 residues. Germline loops: CDR1 KGHSH, CDR2 LQKENI. Trimming stripped 3 bases from V and 6 bases from J, with 14 bases between.

This clone has a single count. This chain uses TRBV9 with TRBJ2-1; D is possibly TRBD2 (5 bases). The V end was cut by 2 bases, the J end by 6 bases, with 9 bases between. The CDR3 covers 13 residues. From germline, CDR1 is SGDLS and CDR2 YYNGEE. The CDR3 sequence is CASSVGIFNEQFF. CDR3 sequence (DNA): TGTGCCAGCAGCGTCGGGATTTTCAATGAGCAGTTCTTC.

The chain combines TRBV13 with TRBJ2-3; D may be TRBD2 (5 bases). The germline V gene has CDR1 PRHDT and CDR2 FYEKMQ (reference sequence). Trimming pared 3 bases from V and 3 bases from J, leaving 10 bases between. CDR3 length: 14 amino acids. The CDR3 DNA is TGTGCCAGCAGCTTCGGCACGGGAACAGATACGCAGTATTTT. Amino acids: CASSFGTGTDTQYF.